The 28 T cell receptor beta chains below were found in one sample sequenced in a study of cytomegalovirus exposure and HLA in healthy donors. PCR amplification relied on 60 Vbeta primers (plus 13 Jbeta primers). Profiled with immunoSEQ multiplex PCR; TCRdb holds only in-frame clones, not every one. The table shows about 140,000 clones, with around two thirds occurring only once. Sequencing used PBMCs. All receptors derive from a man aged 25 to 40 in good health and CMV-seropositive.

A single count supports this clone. The CDR3 bases are TGCGCCAGCGGGCCCTTGGGACAGGTCTACGAGCAGTACTTC. Its translation is CASGPLGQVYEQYF. The chain carries TRBV5-1 and TRBJ2-7; TRBD1 agrees at 8 bases. V lost 7 bases and J lost 3; bases outside the gene matches: 9. Germline CDR1 reads SGHRS; CDR2 reads YFSETQ. The CDR3 covers 14 residues.

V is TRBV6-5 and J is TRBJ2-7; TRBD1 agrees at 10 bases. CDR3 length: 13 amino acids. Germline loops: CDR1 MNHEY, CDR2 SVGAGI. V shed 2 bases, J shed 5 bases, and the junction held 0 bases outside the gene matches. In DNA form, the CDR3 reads TGTGCCAGCAGTTACGGGACAGGGGACGAGCAGTACTTC. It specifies CASSYGTGDEQYF.

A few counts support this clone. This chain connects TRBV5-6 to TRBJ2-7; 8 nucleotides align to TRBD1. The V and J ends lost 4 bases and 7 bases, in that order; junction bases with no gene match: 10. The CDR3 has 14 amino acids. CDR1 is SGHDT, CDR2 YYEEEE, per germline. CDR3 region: CASSPGQAAREQYF. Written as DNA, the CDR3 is TGTGCCAGCAGCCCGGGACAGGCGGCGCGTGAGCAGTACTTC.

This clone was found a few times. CDR3 DNA: TGTGCCAGCAGCAAAAACACAGGGGGTAGTACGCAACTGTTTTTT. Translating it yields CASSKNTGGSTQLFF. This sequence joins TRBV5-6 and TRBJ1-4, with 8 bases identical to TRBD1. Trimming cost V 4 bases and J 12 bases; bases outside gene matches: 14. Germline V gene lookup returns CDR1 SGHDT and CDR2 YYEEEE. This CDR3 spans 15 amino acids.

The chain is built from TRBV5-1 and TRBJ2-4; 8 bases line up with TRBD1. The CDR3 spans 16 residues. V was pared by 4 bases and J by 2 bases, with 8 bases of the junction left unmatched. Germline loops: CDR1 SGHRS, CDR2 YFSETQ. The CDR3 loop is CASSPARRGPKNIQYF. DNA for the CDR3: TGCGCCAGCAGCCCCGCCCGCAGGGGGCCCAAAAACATTCAGTACTTC.

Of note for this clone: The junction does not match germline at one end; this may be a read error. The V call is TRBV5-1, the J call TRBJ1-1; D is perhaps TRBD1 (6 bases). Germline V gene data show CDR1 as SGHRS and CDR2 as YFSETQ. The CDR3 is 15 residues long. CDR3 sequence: CASGLGGLDGTEAFF. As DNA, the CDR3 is TGCGCCAGCGGCTTGGGGGGGCTGGATGGCACTGAAGCTTTCTTT.

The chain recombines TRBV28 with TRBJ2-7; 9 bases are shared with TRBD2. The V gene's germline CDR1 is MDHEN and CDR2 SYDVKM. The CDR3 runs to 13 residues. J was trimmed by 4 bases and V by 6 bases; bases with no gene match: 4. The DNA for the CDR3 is TGTGCCAGCAGCGCGGGAGGGGGATACGAGCAGTACTTC. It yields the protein CASSAGGGYEQYF. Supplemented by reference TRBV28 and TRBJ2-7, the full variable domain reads DVKVTQSSRYLVKRTGEKVFLECVQDMDHENMFWYRQDPGLGLRLIYFSYDVKMKEKGDIPEGYSVSREKKERFSLILESASTNQTSMYLCASSAGGGYEQYFGPGTRLTVT.

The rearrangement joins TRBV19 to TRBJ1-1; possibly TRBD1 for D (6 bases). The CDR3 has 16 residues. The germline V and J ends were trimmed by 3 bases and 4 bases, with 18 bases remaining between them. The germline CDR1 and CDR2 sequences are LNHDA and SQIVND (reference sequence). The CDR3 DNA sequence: TGTGCCAGTAGTATCGGAGGCAGGGGACGGGGCACTGAAGCTTTCTTT. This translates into CASSIGGRGRGTEAFF.

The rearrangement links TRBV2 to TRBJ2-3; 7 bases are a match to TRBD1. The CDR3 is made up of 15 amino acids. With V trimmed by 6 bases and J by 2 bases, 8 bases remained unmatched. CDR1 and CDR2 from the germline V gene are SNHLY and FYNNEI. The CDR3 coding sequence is TGTGCCAGCAGGACAGGGTTCTCCTCCACAGATACGCAGTATTTT. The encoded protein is CASRTGFSSTDTQYF.

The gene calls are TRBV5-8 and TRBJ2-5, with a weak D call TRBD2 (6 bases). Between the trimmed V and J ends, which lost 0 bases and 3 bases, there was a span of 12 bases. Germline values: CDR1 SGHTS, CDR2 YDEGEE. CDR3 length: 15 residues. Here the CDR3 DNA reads TGTGCCAGCAGCTTGGTTGCGGGACGCGAAGAGACCCAGTACTTC. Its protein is CASSLVAGREETQYF. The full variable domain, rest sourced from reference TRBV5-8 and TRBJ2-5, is EAGVTQSPTHLIKTRGQQATLRCSPISGHTSVYWYQQALGLGLQFLLWYDEGEERNRGNFPPRFSGRQFPNYSSELNVNALELEDSALYLCASSLVAGREETQYFGPGTRLLVL.

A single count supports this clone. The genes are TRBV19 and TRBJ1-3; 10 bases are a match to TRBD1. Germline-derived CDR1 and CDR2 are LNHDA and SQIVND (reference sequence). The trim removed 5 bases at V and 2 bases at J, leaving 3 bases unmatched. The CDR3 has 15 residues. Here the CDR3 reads CASSRDRGAGNTIYF. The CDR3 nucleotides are TGTGCCAGTAGTCGGGACAGGGGCGCTGGAAACACCATATATTTT.

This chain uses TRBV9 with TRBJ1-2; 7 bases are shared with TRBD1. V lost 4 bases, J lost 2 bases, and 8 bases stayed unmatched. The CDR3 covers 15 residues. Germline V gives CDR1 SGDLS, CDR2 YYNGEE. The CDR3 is CASSPRTGKNYGYTF. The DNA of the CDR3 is TGTGCCAGCAGCCCCCGGACAGGAAAAAACTATGGCTACACCTTC.

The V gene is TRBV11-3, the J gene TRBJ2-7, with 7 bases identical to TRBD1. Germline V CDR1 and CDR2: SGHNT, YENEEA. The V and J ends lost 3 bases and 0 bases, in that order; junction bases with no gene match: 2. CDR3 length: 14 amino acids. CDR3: CASSLTGNSYEQYF. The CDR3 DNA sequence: TGTGCCAGCAGCTTGACAGGGAACTCCTACGAGCAGTACTTC. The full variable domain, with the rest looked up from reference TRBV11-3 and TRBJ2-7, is EAGVVQSPRYKIIEKKQPVAFWCNPISGHNTLYWYLQNLGQGPELLIRYENEEAVDDSQLPKDRFSAERLKGVDSTLKIQPAELGDSAVYLCASSLTGNSYEQYFGPGTRLTVT.

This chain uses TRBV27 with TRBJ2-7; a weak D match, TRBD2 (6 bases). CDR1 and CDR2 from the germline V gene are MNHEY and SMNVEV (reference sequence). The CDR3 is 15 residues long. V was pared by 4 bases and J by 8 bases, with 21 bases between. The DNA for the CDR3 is TGTGCCAGCAGTTCCCCGGACTGGGGACTGAACAAGCAGTACTTC. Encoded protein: CASSSPDWGLNKQYF.

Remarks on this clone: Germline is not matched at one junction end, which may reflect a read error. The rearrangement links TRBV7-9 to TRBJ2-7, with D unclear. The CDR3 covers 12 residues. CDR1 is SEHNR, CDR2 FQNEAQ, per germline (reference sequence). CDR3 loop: CSSSLVESEQYF. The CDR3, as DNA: TGTTCCAGCAGCTTAGTGGAGAGCGAGCAGTACTTC. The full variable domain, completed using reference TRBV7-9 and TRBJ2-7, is DTGVSQNPRHKITKRGQNVTFRCDPISEHNRLYWYRQTLGQGPEFLTYFQNEAQLEKSRLLSDRFSAERPKGSFSTLEIQRTEQGDSAMYLCSSSLVESEQYFGPGTRLTVT.

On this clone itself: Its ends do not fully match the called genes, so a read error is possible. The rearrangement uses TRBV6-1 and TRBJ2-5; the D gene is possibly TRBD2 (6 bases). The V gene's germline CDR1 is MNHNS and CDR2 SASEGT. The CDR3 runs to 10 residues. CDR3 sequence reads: CASSEGLSNF. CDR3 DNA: TGTGCCAGCAGTGAGGGACTTTCAAACTTC.

The CDR3 DNA sequence: TGTGCCAGTATCTTGACTAGCGGTCACAATGAGCAGTTCTTC. Protein: CASILTSGHNEQFF. V is TRBV19 and J is TRBJ2-1, with TRBD2 identical over 9 bases. This CDR3 is built from 14 residues. V shed 7 bases and J 5 bases; nucleotides not matched to a gene: 6. Germline loops: CDR1 LNHDA, CDR2 SQIVND (reference sequence).

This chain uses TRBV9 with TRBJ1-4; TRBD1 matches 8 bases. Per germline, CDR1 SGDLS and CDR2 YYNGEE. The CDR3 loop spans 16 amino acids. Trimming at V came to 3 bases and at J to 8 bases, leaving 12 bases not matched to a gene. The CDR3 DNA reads TGTGCCAGCAGCGGGGTAGGACAGGGAGAAGTAGAAAAACTGTTTTTT. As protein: CASSGVGQGEVEKLFF. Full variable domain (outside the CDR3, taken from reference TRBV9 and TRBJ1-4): DSGVTQTPKHLITATGQRVTLRCSPRSGDLSVYWYQQSLDQGLQFLIQYYNGEERAKGNILERFSAQQFPDLHSELNLSSLELGDSALYFCASSGVGQGEVEKLFFGSGTQLSVL.

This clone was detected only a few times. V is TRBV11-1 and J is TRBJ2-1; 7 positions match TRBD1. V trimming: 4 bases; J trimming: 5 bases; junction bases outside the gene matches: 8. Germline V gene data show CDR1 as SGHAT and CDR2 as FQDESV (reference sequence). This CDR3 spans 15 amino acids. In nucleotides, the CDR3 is TGTGCCAGCAGCTCGACAGGGTCTGAGGACAATGAGCAGTTCTTC. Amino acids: CASSSTGSEDNEQFF.

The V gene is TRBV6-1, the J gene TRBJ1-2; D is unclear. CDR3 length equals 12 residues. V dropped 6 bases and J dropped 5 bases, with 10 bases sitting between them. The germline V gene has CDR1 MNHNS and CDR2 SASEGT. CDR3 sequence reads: CASREGTYGYTF. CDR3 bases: TGTGCCAGCAGGGAGGGAACATATGGCTACACCTTC.

The CDR3 DNA follows: TGCGCCAGCAGCTGGGTTTCAGGGTGGGGCTACACCTTC. Amino acids: CASSWVSGWGYTF. The rearrangement uses TRBV5-1 and TRBJ1-2, with D perhaps matching TRBD1 (5 bases). Trimming shortened V by 3 bases and J by 8 bases, and 14 bases separated the two germline ends. Germline V gives CDR1 SGHRS, CDR2 YFSETQ. The CDR3 covers 13 residues.

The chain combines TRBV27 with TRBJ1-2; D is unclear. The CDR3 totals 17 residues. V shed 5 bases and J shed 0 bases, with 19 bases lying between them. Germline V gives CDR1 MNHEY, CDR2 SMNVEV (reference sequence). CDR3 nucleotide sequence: TGTGCCAGCAGTCCGCCGGGAGGGTCGGAAGCTAACTATGGCTACACCTTC. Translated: CASSPPGGSEANYGYTF.

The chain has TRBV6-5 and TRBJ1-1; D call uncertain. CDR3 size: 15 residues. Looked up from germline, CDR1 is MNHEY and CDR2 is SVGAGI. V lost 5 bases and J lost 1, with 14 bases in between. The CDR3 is CASSVNPGANTEAFF. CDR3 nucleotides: TGTGCCAGCAGTGTCAACCCCGGAGCGAACACTGAAGCTTTCTTT.

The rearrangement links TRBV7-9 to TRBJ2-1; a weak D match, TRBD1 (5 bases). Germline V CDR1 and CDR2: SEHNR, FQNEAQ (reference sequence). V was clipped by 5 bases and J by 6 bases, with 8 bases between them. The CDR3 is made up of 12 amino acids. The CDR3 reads CASSQGINEQFF. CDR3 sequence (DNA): TGTGCCAGCAGCCAGGGAATCAATGAGCAGTTCTTC.

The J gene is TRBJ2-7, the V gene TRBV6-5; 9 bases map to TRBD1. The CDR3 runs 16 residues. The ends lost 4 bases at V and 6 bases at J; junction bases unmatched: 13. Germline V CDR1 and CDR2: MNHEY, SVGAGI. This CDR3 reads CASSSTLGTGYGEQYF. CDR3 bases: TGTGCCAGCAGTTCCACCCTCGGGACAGGGTATGGCGAGCAGTACTTC.

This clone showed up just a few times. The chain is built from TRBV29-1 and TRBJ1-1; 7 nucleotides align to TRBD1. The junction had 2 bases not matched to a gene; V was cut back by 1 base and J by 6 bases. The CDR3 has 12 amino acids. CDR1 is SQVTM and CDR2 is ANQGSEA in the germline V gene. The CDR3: CSVEGQGAEAFF. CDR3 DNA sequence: TGCAGCGTTGAAGGACAGGGAGCTGAAGCTTTCTTT.

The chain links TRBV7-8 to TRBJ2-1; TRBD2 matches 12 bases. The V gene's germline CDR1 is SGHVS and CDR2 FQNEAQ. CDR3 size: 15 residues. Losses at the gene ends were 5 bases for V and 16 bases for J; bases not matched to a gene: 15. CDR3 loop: CASSPSGTSGPRGFF. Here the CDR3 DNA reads TGTGCCAGCAGCCCCTCCGGGACTAGCGGGCCTAGAGGCTTCTTC.

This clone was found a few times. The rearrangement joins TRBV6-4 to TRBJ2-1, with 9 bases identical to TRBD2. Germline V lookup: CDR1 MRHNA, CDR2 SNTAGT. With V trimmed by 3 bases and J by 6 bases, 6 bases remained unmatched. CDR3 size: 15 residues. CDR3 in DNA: TGTGCCAGCAGTGAGGGCGGGAGGGCCGCCAATGAGCAGTTCTTC. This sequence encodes CASSEGGRAANEQFF.